This is a list of T cell receptor beta chains from one sample in a study of T cell responses to AZD1222 COVID-19 vaccine. Only in-frame clones appear in the TCRdb table, and some are missing; sequencing was by immunoSEQ multiplex PCR. The sample holds 170,000 or so clones; less than 95% are singletons and the top ten take about 3%. The specimen was peripheral blood, collected on day 0 of AZD1222 vaccination. Receptors were obtained from an adult in good health. Each CDR3 is given with its conserved first and last residue. The D gene is left open where the match is weak. For some rows the clone size is stated as once, few or many, or as a class when expanded; others skip it.

TRBV12-3/TRBV12-4	-	12	TRBJ2-5	-	CATKGRRETQYF	TGTGCCACTAAGGGGCGTCGGGAGACCCAGTACTTC
TRBV6-1	few	16	TRBJ2-1	TRBD1	CASSEPGQGHYNEQFF	TGTGCCAGCAGTGAACCGGGACAGGGTCACTACAATGAGCAGTTCTTC
TRBV6-5	-	15	TRBJ1-3	TRBD1	CASTAGQGGGNTIYF	TGTGCCAGCACAGCGGGACAGGGGGGCGGAAACACCATATATTTT
TRBV5-1	-	15	TRBJ2-1	TRBD2	CASSPGLASYNEQFF	TGCGCCAGCAGCCCCGGACTAGCGTCCTACAATGAGCAGTTCTTC
TRBV27	-	14	TRBJ2-7	TRBD1	CASSPGTGEYEQYF	TGTGCCAGCTCCCCCGGGACAGGGGAATACGAGCAGTACTTC
TRBV6-5	-	14	TRBJ2-1	TRBD2	CASSLAGANNEQFF	TGTGCCAGCAGTCTAGCGGGGGCTAACAATGAGCAGTTCTTC
TRBV28	-	16	TRBJ2-6	-	CASGLAGSSGANVLTF	TGTGCCAGCGGGTTGGCAGGTTCCTCTGGGGCCAACGTCCTGACTTTC
TRBV19	-	18	TRBJ1-6	TRBD1	CASSISGGGTGNNSPLHF	TGTGCCAGTAGTATTAGTGGCGGCGGGACAGGGAATAATTCACCCCTCCACTTT
TRBV14	once	13	TRBJ2-1	-	CASSQDLGYEQFF	TGTGCCAGCAGCCAAGACCTAGGGTATGAGCAGTTCTTC
TRBV11-2	-	13	TRBJ1-2	-	CASGAGINYGYTF	TGTGCCTCTGGGGCAGGGATCAACTATGGCTACACCTTC
TRBV7-9	-	14	TRBJ1-1	TRBD1	CASSAPGGGGEAFF	TGTGCCAGCAGCGCCCCGGGAGGAGGGGGCGAGGCTTTCTTT
TRBV5-1	-	16	TRBJ2-5	TRBD2	CASSLTIAGGQETQYF	TGCGCCAGCAGCTTAACAATAGCGGGGGGACAAGAGACCCAGTACTTC
TRBV6-5	-	14	TRBJ2-1	-	CASRYEGRGNEQFF	TGTGCCAGCCGTTATGAGGGAAGGGGCAATGAGCAGTTCTTC
TRBV4-2	-	14	TRBJ2-7	-	CASSPQPGTYEQYF	TGTGCCAGCAGCCCCCAACCGGGGACCTACGAGCAGTACTTC
TRBV5-6	once	15	TRBJ2-7	TRBD2	CASSLGTSFSYEQYF	TGTGCCAGCAGCTTAGGGACTAGCTTCTCCTACGAGCAGTACTTC
TRBV6-5	-	11	TRBJ1-1	-	CASSTPTEAFF	TGTGCCAGCAGTACCCCGACTGAAGCTTTCTTT
TRBV6-1	-	13	TRBJ1-2	-	CASSEVDWYGYTF	TGTGCCAGCAGTGAAGTCGACTGGTATGGCTACACCTTC
TRBV7-2	-	14	TRBJ1-5	-	CASSSIGVPGSQHF	TGTGCCAGCAGTTCAATTGGGGTCCCAGGGTCCCAGCATTTT
TRBV9	-	14	TRBJ2-7	-	CASSSDRRAGEQYF	TGTGCCAGCAGCTCCGACAGGAGAGCGGGCGAGCAGTACTTC
TRBV5-1	-	14	TRBJ2-7	-	CASSTTGEGYEQYF	TGCGCCAGCAGCACGACAGGGGAGGGCTACGAGCAGTACTTC
TRBV19	once	14	TRBJ2-5	-	CASSIYSNQETQYF	TGTGCCAGTAGTATTTACAGTAACCAAGAGACCCAGTACTTC
TRBV2	-	14	TRBJ1-6	TRBD1	CASRLTGSNSPLHF	TGTGCCAGCAGATTGACAGGGTCAAATTCACCCCTCCACTTT
TRBV5-4	-	15	TRBJ1-1	TRBD1	CASSSPRGGGDEAFF	TGTGCCAGCAGCTCCCCGCGTGGAGGGGGCGATGAAGCTTTCTTT
TRBV7-6	few	16	TRBJ2-7	-	CASSPMGGQGSDEQYF	TGTGCCAGCAGCCCGATGGGGGGGCAGGGGAGCGACGAGCAGTACTTC
TRBV9	-	14	TRBJ1-4	-	CASSVGHRDEKLFF	TGTGCCAGCAGCGTAGGTCACCGGGATGAAAAACTGTTTTTT
TRBV4-2	-	12	TRBJ2-7	-	CASSQGIYEQYF	TGTGCCAGCAGCCAAGGGATCTACGAGCAGTACTTC
TRBV7-9	-	13	TRBJ1-3	-	CASTTGTTNTIYF	TGTGCCAGCACCACCGGGACAACAAACACCATATATTTT
TRBV11-2	few	14	TRBJ2-7	TRBD2	CASSSLAGGYEQYF	TGTGCCAGCAGCTCCCTAGCGGGGGGCTACGAGCAGTACTTC
TRBV6-6	-	13	TRBJ2-7	TRBD1	CASRATGGYEQYF	TGTGCCAGCAGGGCGACAGGGGGCTACGAGCAGTACTTC
TRBV7-6	-	15	TRBJ2-7	-	CASSLDGQAAGEQYF	TGTGCCAGCAGCTTAGACGGGCAAGCGGCGGGCGAGCAGTACTTC
TRBV2	-	15	TRBJ2-2	TRBD1	CASSEGQGTTGELFF	TGTGCCAGCAGTGAGGGACAGGGGACCACCGGGGAGCTGTTTTTT
TRBV14	-	13	TRBJ2-1	-	CASSQTPANEQFF	TGTGCCAGCAGCCAAACACCGGCAAATGAGCAGTTCTTC
TRBV6-4	-	14	TRBJ2-1	-	CASSEMIKGGEQFF	TGTGCCAGCAGTGAAATGATAAAGGGTGGCGAGCAGTTCTTC
TRBV6-1	once	13	TRBJ2-7	-	CASSEGVTYEQYF	TGTGCCAGCAGTGAAGGGGTCACCTACGAGCAGTACTTC
TRBV18	-	16	TRBJ1-4	-	CASSPPGSTANEKLFF	TGTGCCAGCTCACCACCTGGGAGCACGGCTAATGAAAAACTGTTTTTT
TRBV9	-	15	TRBJ2-2	TRBD2	CASSSRGDNTGELFF	TGTGCCAGCAGCTCACGGGGGGACAACACCGGGGAGCTGTTTTTT
TRBV30	-	13	TRBJ2-3	TRBD2	CAWSGLAADTQYF	TGTGCCTGGAGTGGACTAGCCGCAGATACGCAGTATTTT
TRBV5-1	-	14	TRBJ2-1	TRBD2	CASSFTSGDNEQFF	TGCGCCAGCAGCTTTACTAGCGGGGACAATGAGCAGTTCTTC
TRBV9	-	14	TRBJ2-2	-	CASSGGQYTGELFF	TGTGCCAGCAGCGGAGGACAGTACACCGGGGAGCTGTTTTTT
TRBV19	-	15	TRBJ1-1	TRBD1	CASTRDRGGGTEAFF	TGTGCCAGTACCCGGGACAGGGGAGGAGGCACTGAAGCTTTCTTT
TRBV11-1	-	14	TRBJ2-1	TRBD2	CASSLVAGVNEQFF	TGTGCCAGCAGCTTAGTCGCGGGGGTCAATGAGCAGTTCTTC
TRBV5-6	-	16	TRBJ2-5	TRBD2	CASSALLAGGQETQYF	TGTGCCAGCAGCGCTCTTCTAGCGGGGGGGCAAGAGACCCAGTACTTC
TRBV5-1	-	14	TRBJ1-1	-	CASSSGDMNTEAFF	TGCGCCAGCAGCTCAGGAGATATGAACACTGAAGCTTTCTTT
TRBV11-1	-	15	TRBJ2-7	-	CASSLLQGFPYEQYF	TGTGCCAGCAGCTTACTACAGGGTTTCCCCTACGAGCAGTACTTC
TRBV6-1	-	15	TRBJ1-6	-	CASSEAGANNSPLHF	TGTGCCAGCAGTGAAGCAGGAGCCAATAATTCACCCCTCCACTTT
TRBV7-2	-	13	TRBJ1-2	-	CASSLEAGAGYTF	TGTGCCAGCAGCTTAGAAGCAGGCGCGGGCTACACCTTC
TRBV21-1	-	11	TRBJ1-2	-	CASSTSGTETF	TGTGCCAGCAGCACCTCCGGGACAGAAACCTTC
TRBV5-4	-	14	TRBJ1-6	-	CASSLQDRDGPLHF	TGTGCCAGCAGCTTGCAAGACCGCGACGGACCCCTCCACTTT
TRBV7-2	-	13	TRBJ2-5	-	CASSLVSEETQYF	TGTGCCAGCAGCTTAGTTTCAGAAGAGACCCAGTACTTC
TRBV7-2	-	16	TRBJ2-5	TRBD1	CASSKPTGGAGETQYF	TGTGCCAGCAGCAAACCCACAGGGGGCGCGGGGGAGACCCAGTACTTC
TRBV19	-	12	TRBJ1-1	-	CASSIGQAEAFF	TGTGCCAGTAGTATAGGACAGGCTGAAGCTTTCTTT
TRBV6-5	-	12	TRBJ1-6	-	CASSYMGSTLHF	TGTGCCAGCAGTTACATGGGGTCCACCCTCCACTTT
TRBV2	-	15	TRBJ2-1	TRBD2	CASSSLTSGGNEQFF	TGTGCCAGCAGTTCCCTGACTAGCGGGGGAAATGAGCAGTTCTTC
TRBV9	-	14	TRBJ1-4	-	CASSGNAVGEKLFF	TGTGCCAGCAGCGGTAACGCGGTGGGTGAAAAACTGTTTTTT